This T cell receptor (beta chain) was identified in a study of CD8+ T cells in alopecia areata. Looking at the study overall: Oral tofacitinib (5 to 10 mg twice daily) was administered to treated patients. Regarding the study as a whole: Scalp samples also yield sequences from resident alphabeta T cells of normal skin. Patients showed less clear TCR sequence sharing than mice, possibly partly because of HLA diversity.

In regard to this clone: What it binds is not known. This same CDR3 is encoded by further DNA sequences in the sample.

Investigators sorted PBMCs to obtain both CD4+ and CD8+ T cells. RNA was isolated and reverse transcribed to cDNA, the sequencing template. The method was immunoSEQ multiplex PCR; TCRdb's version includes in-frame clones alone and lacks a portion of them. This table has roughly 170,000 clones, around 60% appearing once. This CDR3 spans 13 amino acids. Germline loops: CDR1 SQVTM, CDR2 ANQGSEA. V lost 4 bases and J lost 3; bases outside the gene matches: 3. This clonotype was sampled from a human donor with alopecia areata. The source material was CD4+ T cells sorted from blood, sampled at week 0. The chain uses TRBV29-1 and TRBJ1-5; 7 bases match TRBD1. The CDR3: CSVGTGNNQPQHF. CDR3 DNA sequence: TGCAGCGTTGGGACAGGCAACAATCAGCCCCAGCATTTT.